The text below deals with one TCR beta chain. The data originate from a study of blood T cell repertoires in COVID-19. Measured with immunoSEQ multiplex PCR; TCRdb has only the in-frame clones, and not every one. This table holds about 480,000 clones, roughly 89% found once. Germline CDR1 and CDR2: MGHRA and YSYEKL. CDR3 size: 17 residues. Trimming shortened V by 3 bases and J by 4 bases, and 21 bases separated the two germline ends. The sample was peripheral blood. The chain couples TRBV4-1 to TRBJ1-2; D remains ambiguous. The clonotype was recovered from a woman aged 30 to 39 with acute or convalescent COVID-19. DNA for the CDR3: TGCGCCAGCAGCCACTCCGAGGGCCTATCTTGGGGCTATGGCTACACCTTC. Amino acid sequence: CASSHSEGLSWGYGYTF.